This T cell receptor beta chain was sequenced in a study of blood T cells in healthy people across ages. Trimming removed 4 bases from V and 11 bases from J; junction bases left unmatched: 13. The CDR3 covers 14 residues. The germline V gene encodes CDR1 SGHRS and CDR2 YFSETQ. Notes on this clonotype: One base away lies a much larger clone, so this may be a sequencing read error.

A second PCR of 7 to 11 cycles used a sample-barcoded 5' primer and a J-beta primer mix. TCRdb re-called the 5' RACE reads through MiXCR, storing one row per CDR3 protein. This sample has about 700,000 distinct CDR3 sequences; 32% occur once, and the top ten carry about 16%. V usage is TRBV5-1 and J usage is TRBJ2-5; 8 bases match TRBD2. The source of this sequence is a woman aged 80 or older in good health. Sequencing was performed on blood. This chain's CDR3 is CASSRPGGYNEQYF. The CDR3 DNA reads TGCGCCAGCAGCCGCCCGGGAGGGTACAATGAGCAGTACTTC.